Below are 24 T cell receptor beta chains sequenced from a single sample in a study of CD8 T cells in Susac syndrome. Reverse transcription of about 0.45 to 1 ug RNA was performed with random hexamers. TCRdb re-called the immunoSEQ multiplex PCR reads with MiXCR, one entry per CDR3 protein. The sample has approximately 110,000 distinct CDR3 sequences, around 95% seen once; the top ten hold 0.07% to 0.09%. The specimen sequenced was CD4+ T cells from PBMCs. The source is a human donor in good health.

This chain connects TRBV12-3 or TRBV12-4 to TRBJ2-5; D remains unclear. The CDR3 covers 14 residues. V was cut by 3 bases and J by 2 bases, with 10 bases left in between. This chain's CDR3 is CASSFTVLQETQYF. DNA for the CDR3: TGTGCCAGCAGTTTTACAGTTTTACAAGAGACCCAGTACTTC.

The chain carries TRBV5-6 and TRBJ1-4; 8 nucleotides align to TRBD1. Germline V gene data show CDR1 as SGHDT and CDR2 as YYEEEE. V lost 2 bases and J lost 4; bases outside the gene matches: 4. CDR3 size: 15 residues. CDR3 residues: CASSFRDRLNEKLFF. CDR3 bases: TGTGCCAGCAGCTTCCGGGACAGGCTTAATGAAAAACTGTTTTTT.

This chain connects TRBV12-3 or TRBV12-4 to TRBJ2-6; D is perhaps TRBD1 or TRBD2 (5 bases each). The CDR3 contains 16 residues. V lost 5 bases and J lost 2, with 13 bases in between. The CDR3 loop is CASSPGRPAGANVLTF. CDR3 nucleotides: TGTGCCAGCAGTCCGGGACGGCCGGCTGGGGCCAACGTCCTGACTTTC.

V gene TRBV6-2 or TRBV6-3 combines with J gene TRBJ2-7; the D is unclear. The CDR3 consists of 16 residues. Germline CDR1 reads MNHEY; CDR2 reads SVGEGT. V shed 7 bases and J shed 0 bases, with 19 bases lying between them. This chain's CDR3 is CASNSWTASGSYEQYF. For the CDR3, the DNA is TGTGCCAGCAACTCATGGACGGCCTCGGGCTCCTACGAGCAGTACTTC.

The chain uses TRBV27 and TRBJ2-3, with 10 bases identical to TRBD1. The V gene end was trimmed by 5 bases and the J gene end by 1 base; junction bases not matched to a gene: 9. Germline V lookup: CDR1 MNHEY, CDR2 SMNVEV (reference sequence). This CDR3 is 17 amino acids long. This CDR3 reads CASSIRDRGFRTDTQYF. CDR3 coding DNA: TGTGCCAGCAGTATCCGGGACAGGGGTTTTCGCACAGATACGCAGTATTTT.

The chain recombines TRBV19 with TRBJ2-1, with TRBD2 matching over 14 bases. V lost 8 bases to trimming and J lost 7 bases; unmatched junction nucleotides: 1. CDR1 LNHDA and CDR2 SQIVND come from the germline V gene (reference sequence). The CDR3 is 13 residues long. This CDR3 is CASGLAGGNEQFF. The CDR3 DNA sequence: TGTGCCAGTGGACTAGCGGGAGGTAATGAGCAGTTCTTC. Drawing the rest from reference TRBV19 and TRBJ2-1, the complete variable domain is DGGITQSPKYLFRKEGQNVTLSCEQNLNHDAMYWYRQDPGQGLRLIYYSQIVNDFQKGDIAEGYSVSREKKESFPLTVTSAQKNPTAFYLCASGLAGGNEQFFGPGTRLTVL.

The rearrangement uses TRBV7-9 and TRBJ1-2; TRBD1 agrees at 10 bases. The CDR3 runs 15 residues. Germline V lookup: CDR1 SEHNR, CDR2 FQNEAQ (reference sequence). After removal of 0 bases from V and 3 bases from J, the junction contained 1 base not matched to a gene. The CDR3 sequence: CASSLAGTGDYGYTF. DNA of the CDR3: TGTGCCAGCAGCTTAGCCGGGACAGGGGACTATGGCTACACCTTC.

The gene calls are TRBV7-2 and TRBJ2-3, with no clear D. Between the trimmed V and J ends, which lost 0 bases and 1 base, there was a span of 11 bases. Per the germline V gene, CDR1 is SGHTA and CDR2 is FQGNSA. The CDR3 is 16 amino acids. CDR3 loop: CASSLAPLRGTDTQYF. Written as DNA, the CDR3 is TGTGCCAGCAGCTTAGCGCCTCTTCGGGGCACAGATACGCAGTATTTT.

The V and J genes are TRBV30 and TRBJ2-3; a possible D gene is TRBD2 (6 bases). Trimming cost V 4 bases and J 0 bases, with 20 bases left between them. Germline V gene sequence: CDR1 GTSNPN, CDR2 SVGIG (reference sequence). CDR3 length: 17 amino acids. CDR3 in amino acids: CAWTRGLRGPSTDTQYF. Written as DNA, the CDR3 is TGTGCCTGGACCCGAGGGTTGCGGGGACCTAGCACAGATACGCAGTATTTT.

The CDR3 sequence: CASSRHGYEQYF. CDR3 sequence (DNA): TGTGCCAGCAGCCGGCATGGCTACGAGCAGTACTTC. The V gene is TRBV3-1, the J gene TRBJ2-7; no reliable D call. Per the germline V gene, CDR1 is LGHDT and CDR2 is YNNKEL (reference sequence). CDR3 size: 12 residues. Trimming took 4 bases from V and 3 from J, leaving 7 bases between them.

This clonotype was found once. The chain combines TRBV9 with TRBJ2-3; a possible D gene is TRBD1 (6 bases). Germline V gene lookup returns CDR1 SGDLS and CDR2 YYNGEE. V was clipped by 0 bases and J by 9 bases, with 11 bases between them. The CDR3 is made up of 13 amino acids. In nucleotides, the CDR3 is TGTGCCAGCAGCGTAGTTTTAGGGGGAACGCAGTATTTT. Translation gives CASSVVLGGTQYF.

This clonotype has just one count. The genes are TRBV7-9 and TRBJ2-3; the D gene could be TRBD1 or TRBD2 (5 bases each). V was trimmed by 1 base and J by 4 bases, leaving 9 bases between them. Germline V CDR1 and CDR2: SEHNR, FQNEAQ (reference sequence). The CDR3 extends over 14 amino acids. CDR3 DNA sequence: TGTGCCAGCAGCTTAGATGGGGGAGCAGATACGCAGTATTTT. The encoded protein is CASSLDGGADTQYF.

This sequence joins TRBV29-1 and TRBJ2-2, with TRBD1 as a possible D gene (6 bases). CDR1 SQVTM and CDR2 ANQGSEA come from the germline V gene. The germline V and J ends were trimmed by 7 bases and 8 bases, with 11 bases remaining between them. CDR3 length: 11 amino acids. The CDR3 region has the DNA TGCAGCGGCCGGACAGAGGGGGAGCTGTTTTTT. This gives the protein CSGRTEGELFF.

The CDR3 coding sequence is TGTGCCAGCAGTCTCACTGGAAACACCATATATTTT. Translation gives CASSLTGNTIYF. The J gene is TRBJ1-3, the V gene TRBV7-9; unclear D gene. The V gene's germline CDR1 is SEHNR and CDR2 FQNEAQ (reference sequence). Trimming shortened V by 6 bases and J by 2 bases, and 5 bases separated the two germline ends. The CDR3 consists of 12 residues.

The V gene is TRBV7-9, the J gene TRBJ1-1; a possible D gene is TRBD1 (5 bases). CDR3 length equals 14 residues. V was cut by 1 base and J by 5 bases, with 11 bases left in between. The V gene's germline CDR1 is SEHNR and CDR2 FQNEAQ (reference sequence). The CDR3 nucleotides read TGTGCCAGCAGCTTAGAAGCAGGGATAACTGAAGCTTTCTTT. It codes for CASSLEAGITEAFF.

The chain links TRBV4-2 to TRBJ2-4; D perhaps matches TRBD1 (5 bases). The V gene's germline CDR1 is LGHNA and CDR2 YNFKEQ. Trimming pared 0 bases from V and 1 base from J, leaving 28 bases between. The CDR3 length is 22 residues. As DNA, the CDR3 is TGTGCCAGCAGCCAAGATCCCCCGACAGAGATCGGAACCATCACGGCCAAAAACATTCAGTACTTC. Amino acids: CASSQDPPTEIGTITAKNIQYF.

This chain uses TRBV7-8 with TRBJ2-5; D gene unclear. The CDR3 spans 17 residues. V dropped 4 bases and J dropped 0 bases, with 18 bases sitting between them. Germline CDR1 SGHVS, CDR2 FQNEAQ. The CDR3 DNA reads TGTGCCAGCAGCTCAATTGCCTCCACCTCGTACCAAGAGACCCAGTACTTC. Protein product: CASSSIASTSYQETQYF.

The rearrangement joins TRBV5-1 to TRBJ2-5; no definite D call. The ends were cut back, 0 bases at V and 5 bases at J, with 5 bases in the middle. Germline lookup yields CDR1 SGHRS and CDR2 YFSETQ. The CDR3 is 12 residues long. The DNA of the CDR3 is TGCGCCAGCAGCTTGGCCATGGAGACCCAGTACTTC. This translates into CASSLAMETQYF.

This sequence joins TRBV3-1 and TRBJ2-3, with 13 bases lining up with TRBD2. V was clipped by 0 bases and J by 2 bases; unmatched bases: 5. CDR3 length: 18 residues. CDR1 LGHDT and CDR2 YNNKEL come from the germline V gene (reference sequence). CDR3 nucleotide sequence: TGTGCCAGCAGCCAAGAGAGACTAGCGGGAGGTCCCACAGATACGCAGTATTTT. Translation gives CASSQERLAGGPTDTQYF.

CDR3 DNA sequence: TGTGCCAGCAGTGGGGTTCGCAGGGGGGAGCTGTTTTTT. Protein product: CASSGVRRGELFF. This chain uses TRBV2 with TRBJ2-2; D remains ambiguous. Trimming removed 4 bases from V and 8 bases from J, with 11 bases in between. This CDR3 is 13 amino acids long. Germline CDR1 is SNHLY and CDR2 is FYNNEI.

The rearrangement joins TRBV30 to TRBJ1-4; D is possibly TRBD1 (5 bases). Trimming cost V 0 bases and J 0 bases, with 8 bases left between them. The CDR3 length is 15 residues. CDR1 and CDR2 from the germline V gene are GTSNPN and SVGIG (reference sequence). The CDR3 bases are TGTGCCTGGAGTGTTTCGACAGCAACTAATGAAAAACTGTTTTTT. Protein: CAWSVSTATNEKLFF.

The chain has TRBV30 and TRBJ2-5; TRBD1 matches at 8 bases. The CDR3 spans 15 residues. CDR1 GTSNPN and CDR2 SVGIG come from the germline V gene (reference sequence). The ends lost 4 bases at V and 1 base at J; junction bases unmatched: 8. The CDR3 region has the DNA TGTGCCTGGATTAAGGGACAGGCCCTCCAAGAGACCCAGTACTTC. The encoded protein is CAWIKGQALQETQYF.

This chain connects TRBV30 to TRBJ1-1; D is undetermined. Germline CDR1 is GTSNPN and CDR2 is SVGIG (reference sequence). The V end lost 0 bases, the J end lost 0 bases, and 11 bases lay between the germline ends. There are 15 residues in the CDR3. CDR3 bases: TGTGCCTGGAGTGTACGGCCCGCCCTGAACACTGAAGCTTTCTTT. This sequence encodes CAWSVRPALNTEAFF. The entire variable domain, with the rest obtained from reference TRBV30 and TRBJ1-1, is as follows: SQTIHQWPATLVQPVGSPLSLECTVEGTSNPNLYWYRQAAGRGLQLLFYSVGIGQISSEVPQNLSASRPQDRQFILSSKKLLLSDSGFYLCAWSVRPALNTEAFFGQGTRLTVV.

The rearrangement joins TRBV29-1 to TRBJ2-1; no reliable D call. This CDR3 has 14 residues. Germline V gives CDR1 SQVTM, CDR2 ANQGSEA. V lost 5 bases, J lost 0 bases, and 11 bases lay in between. The CDR3: CSVSGSSSYNEQFF. The CDR3 region has the DNA TGCAGCGTTTCCGGTTCCAGCTCCTACAATGAGCAGTTCTTC.